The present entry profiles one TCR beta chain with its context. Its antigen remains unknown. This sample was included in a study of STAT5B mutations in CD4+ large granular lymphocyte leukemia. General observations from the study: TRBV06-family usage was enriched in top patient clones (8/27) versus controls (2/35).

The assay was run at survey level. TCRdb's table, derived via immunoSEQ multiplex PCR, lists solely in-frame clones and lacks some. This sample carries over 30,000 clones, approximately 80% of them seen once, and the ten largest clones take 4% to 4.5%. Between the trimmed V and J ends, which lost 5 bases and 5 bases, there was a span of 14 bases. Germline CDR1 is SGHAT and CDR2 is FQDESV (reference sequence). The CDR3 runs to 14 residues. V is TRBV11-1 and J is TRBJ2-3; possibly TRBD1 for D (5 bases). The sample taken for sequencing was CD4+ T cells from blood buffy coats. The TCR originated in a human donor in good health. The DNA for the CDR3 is TGTGCCAGCAGCCGCGGACAAAGTGTAGATACGCAGTATTTT. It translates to CASSRGQSVDTQYF.